These 32 T cell receptor beta chains originate from one sample sequenced in a study of Ad26.COV2.S vaccination and SARS-CoV-2 variants. The treatment: 15 to 20 received Ad26.COV2.S at low or high dose, single or two shots; roughly five received placebo; per-sample allocation not given. At day 63 after the first vaccine or placebo injection, samples were drawn. Profiling relied on immunoSEQ multiplex PCR, and the TCRdb table lists in-frame clones only, not all of them. The sample gives under 500,000 clones, roughly 90% of which show up once; less than 2% is in the top ten. The sample here was peripheral blood, taken in a trial of Ad26.COV2.S vaccine versus placebo. The receptors stem from a person aged 18-65 years who received the Ad26.COV2.S COVID-19 vaccine or a placebo.

J is TRBJ1-2 and V is TRBV28; no definite D call. The CDR3 sequence is 13 residues long. Germline values: CDR1 MDHEN, CDR2 SYDVKM. V lost 2 bases and J lost 8, with 12 bases in between. The chain's CDR3 is CASSLRKPQGYTF. The CDR3 nucleotides read TGTGCCAGCAGTTTACGAAAGCCACAAGGCTACACCTTC.

This clone was seen once. V gene TRBV7-2 combines with J gene TRBJ1-1; D perhaps matches TRBD1 (5 bases). This CDR3 comprises 12 residues. V shed 3 bases and J shed 11 bases, with 13 bases lying between them. Germline lookup yields CDR1 SGHTA and CDR2 FQGNSA. This CDR3 is CASSFGTLRAFF. As DNA, the CDR3 is TGTGCCAGCAGCTTCGGGACGCTGAGGGCTTTCTTT.

The rearrangement uses TRBV15 and TRBJ1-4; D is undetermined. The CDR3 runs 15 residues. V shed 5 bases and J shed 5 bases, with 15 bases lying between them. Germline V CDR1 and CDR2: LNHNV, YYDKDF (reference sequence). The CDR3: CATSPSGIRNEKLFF. Here the CDR3 DNA reads TGTGCCACCAGCCCGTCGGGGATTAGGAATGAAAAACTGTTTTTT.

This CDR3 reads CASSPPRVPGSDTQYF. CDR3 nucleotide sequence: TGTGCCAGCTCACCACCGAGGGTCCCAGGATCAGATACGCAGTATTTT. This rearrangement joins TRBV18 to TRBJ2-3; TRBD2 might be the D (5 bases). Germline values: CDR1 KGHSH, CDR2 LQKENI. Trimming took off 0 bases at V and 4 bases at J, with 14 bases between the two ends. The CDR3 contains 16 residues.

The CDR3, as DNA: TGTGCTAGTGGTTTGGTAAACGAGCCGACTGAAGCTTTCTTT. Protein sequence: CASGLVNEPTEAFF. The chain has TRBV12-5 and TRBJ1-1, with D uncertain. Trimming pared 0 bases from V and 5 bases from J, leaving 10 bases between. Germline values: CDR1 LGHNT, CDR2 FRNRAP. This CDR3 has 14 residues.

V usage is TRBV5-4 and J usage is TRBJ1-1, with no clear D. Deletions cut 0 bases from V and 3 bases from J, with 9 bases between. Germline CDR1 SGHNT, CDR2 YYREEE (reference sequence). The CDR3 has 14 amino acids. The CDR3 loop is CASSLARQYTEAFF. The CDR3 DNA reads TGTGCCAGCAGCTTGGCCAGACAATACACTGAAGCTTTCTTT.

This rearrangement joins TRBV3-1 (or the pseudogene TRBV3-2) to TRBJ2-7; TRBD2 might be the D (6 bases). The CDR3 totals 15 residues. The germline V gene encodes CDR1 LGHDT and CDR2 YNNKEL (reference sequence). With 3 bases removed from V and 4 bases from J, the gap between germline ends came to 16 bases. The DNA for the CDR3 is TGTGCCAGCAGCCAGGGACTTTACTCCATTTACGAGCAGTACTTC. This gives the protein CASSQGLYSIYEQYF.

The gene calls are TRBV6-5 and TRBJ2-4, with D perhaps matching TRBD1 (5 bases). CDR1 and CDR2 (germline): MNHEY, SVGAGI. The CDR3 sequence is 11 residues long. Trimming took 3 bases from V and 9 from J, leaving 6 bases between them. The CDR3 region has the DNA TGTGCCAGCAGTTATAGGGGCATTCAGTACTTC. Its translation: CASSYRGIQYF.

The rearrangement uses TRBV4-1 and TRBJ1-5; unclear D gene. V lost 0 bases and J lost 0, with 9 bases in between. Per the germline V gene, CDR1 is MGHRA and CDR2 is YSYEKL. This CDR3 is 16 amino acids long. The CDR3 DNA follows: TGCGCCAGCAGCCAAGAAGGAGGATTTAGCAATCAGCCCCAGCATTTT. Translation: CASSQEGGFSNQPQHF.

The rearrangement joins TRBV7-9 to TRBJ1-5; maybe TRBD1 (6 bases). This CDR3 spans 14 amino acids. Trimming shortened V by 5 bases and J by 3 bases, and 11 bases separated the two germline ends. Looked up from germline, CDR1 is SEHNR and CDR2 is FQNEAQ (reference sequence). CDR3 DNA: TGTGCCAGCAGCCAGCGGGACACCAATCAGCCCCAGCATTTT. Encoded protein: CASSQRDTNQPQHF.

This clone was seen just once. The CDR3 region has the DNA TGTGCCAGCAGTTTCCATGGGACGGCGGGAACCGGGGAGCTGTTTTTT. It is translated as CASSFHGTAGTGELFF. V usage is TRBV28 and J usage is TRBJ2-2; tentative D call: TRBD2 (6 bases). V lost 3 bases and J 5 bases, leaving 16 bases between the germline ends. The germline gives CDR1 MDHEN, CDR2 SYDVKM. The CDR3 contains 16 residues. The full variable domain, its missing parts supplied by reference TRBV28 and TRBJ2-2, is DVKVTQSSRYLVKRTGEKVFLECVQDMDHENMFWYRQDPGLGLRLIYFSYDVKMKEKGDIPEGYSVSREKKERFSLILESASTNQTSMYLCASSFHGTAGTGELFFGEGSRLTVL.

This CDR3 reads CATRDLTSTEAFF. CDR3 nucleotides: TGCGCCACCAGGGACTTGACGAGTACTGAAGCTTTCTTT. The rearrangement links TRBV10-1 to TRBJ1-1; weak D call: TRBD1 (5 bases). Germline V gives CDR1 WNHNN, CDR2 SYGVQD (reference sequence). V was trimmed by 10 bases and J by 5 bases, leaving 17 bases between them. This CDR3 comprises 13 residues.

This chain links TRBV12-3 or TRBV12-4 with TRBJ2-3; D is unresolved. Trimming removed 7 bases from V and 3 bases from J, with 8 bases in between. The CDR3 is 12 amino acids. The DNA for the CDR3 is TGTGCCAGCACGTGGGGAACAGATACGCAGTATTTT. Amino acid sequence: CASTWGTDTQYF.

The chain is built from TRBV18 and TRBJ1-2; the D is unclear. Trimming shortened V by 2 bases and J by 8 bases, and 6 bases separated the two germline ends. The CDR3 sequence is 11 residues long. Germline assignment: CDR1 KGHSH and CDR2 LQKENI. CDR3 coding DNA: TGTGCCAGCTCACCAGGGGAAGGCTACACCTTC. Protein sequence: CASSPGEGYTF.

The chain carries TRBV7-2 and TRBJ2-3; 7 bases align to TRBD2. This CDR3 comprises 15 residues. Trimming took 0 bases from V and 7 from J; bases not matched to a gene: 7. Germline assignment: CDR1 SGHTA and CDR2 FQGNSA. CDR3 DNA: TGTGCCAGCAGCTTAGCGGGGGGGGTCCAGTATACGCAGTATTTT. It is translated as CASSLAGGVQYTQYF.

The CDR3 reads CAISAGTGNEKLFF. DNA of the CDR3: TGTGCCATCAGTGCCGGGACGGGGAATGAAAAACTGTTTTTT. This chain connects TRBV10-3 to TRBJ1-4; D perhaps matches TRBD1 (5 bases). This CDR3 has 14 residues. The V gene's germline CDR1 is ENHRY and CDR2 SYGVKD. V dropped 4 bases and J dropped 5 bases, with 11 bases sitting between them.

V gene TRBV6-5 combines with J gene TRBJ2-7, with 11 bases that match TRBD1. The CDR3 consists of 14 residues. Germline trimming cut 5 bases from V and 2 bases from J; bases unmatched to any gene: 2. Germline values: CDR1 MNHEY, CDR2 SVGAGI. DNA for the CDR3: TGTGCCAGCAGTAGGACAGGGGGCCCCTACGAGCAGTACTTC. Amino acid sequence: CASSRTGGPYEQYF.

This chain uses TRBV28 with TRBJ2-3; no clear D. This CDR3 region has 13 residues. The ends were cut back, 3 bases at V and 4 bases at J, with 8 bases in the middle. The germline V gene has CDR1 MDHEN and CDR2 SYDVKM. CDR3 protein: CASSLYLSDTQYF. The CDR3 region has the DNA TGTGCCAGCAGTTTGTATTTGTCAGATACGCAGTATTTT.

The chain has TRBV4-3 and TRBJ2-1; D tentatively reads TRBD1 or TRBD2 (5 bases each). The CDR3 contains 16 residues. Trimming removed 4 bases at V and 8 bases at J, with 21 bases between. Germline V gene data show CDR1 as LGHNA and CDR2 as YSLEER. The CDR3 is CASSPWGTIRGYEQFF. CDR3 in DNA: TGCGCCAGCAGCCCCTGGGGGACCATAAGGGGTTATGAGCAGTTCTTC.

V gene TRBV18 combines with J gene TRBJ1-1, with 9 bases lining up with TRBD1. The CDR3 sequence is 15 residues long. Per the germline V gene, CDR1 is KGHSH and CDR2 is LQKENI. The J segment lost 5 bases and the V segment lost 3 bases, leaving 7 bases of the junction unmatched. CDR3 in amino acids: CASSPMTGGNTEAFF. The CDR3 bases are TGTGCCAGCTCACCGATGACAGGGGGGAATACTGAAGCTTTCTTT.

This sequence joins TRBV18 and TRBJ1-4; maybe TRBD1 (5 bases). The V gene's germline CDR1 is KGHSH and CDR2 LQKENI. V lost 1 base, J lost 8 bases, and 11 bases lay in between. This CDR3 comprises 14 residues. Here the CDR3 reads CASSPQGLGEKLFF. DNA of the CDR3: TGTGCCAGCTCACCACAGGGGTTGGGCGAAAAACTGTTTTTT.

V gene TRBV29-1 combines with J gene TRBJ2-2; 13 positions match TRBD2. The germline V gene has CDR1 SQVTM and CDR2 ANQGSEA. V gave up 5 bases and J gave up 7 bases; unmatched junction bases: 10. This CDR3 has 16 amino acids. This CDR3 is CSVRLAGGNRGGELFF. CDR3 nucleotide sequence: TGCAGCGTTCGACTAGCGGGGGGCAACCGCGGCGGGGAGCTGTTTTTT.

The DNA of the CDR3 is TGTGCCAGCAGCTTAGCGTTAGATACGCAGTATTTT. Its translation is CASSLALDTQYF. The chain has TRBV7-9 and TRBJ2-3, with D unclear. The V gene lost 0 bases and the J gene lost 5 bases, with 3 bases spanning the gap. Germline loops: CDR1 SEHNR, CDR2 FQNEAQ (reference sequence). This CDR3 spans 12 amino acids.

In DNA form, the CDR3 reads TGTGCCAGCAGTTCCCTATTCGGACCCCAGCATTTT. Translated, it gives CASSSLFGPQHF. The V gene is TRBV12-3 or TRBV12-4, the J gene TRBJ1-5; D unresolved. The V gene lost 4 bases and the J gene lost 10 bases, with 11 bases spanning the gap. This CDR3 contains 12 residues.

The chain joins TRBV10-1 to TRBJ2-1, with unresolved D. Germline CDR1 WNHNN, CDR2 SYGVQD (reference sequence). The CDR3 sequence is 16 residues long. V dropped 2 bases and J dropped 0 bases, with 11 bases sitting between them. The CDR3 sequence is CASSEGSRSSYNEQFF. CDR3 coding DNA: TGCGCCAGCAGTGAGGGTTCACGAAGCTCCTACAATGAGCAGTTCTTC.

The chain recombines TRBV7-5 with TRBJ1-2. TRBV7-5 represents a pseudogene. The CDR3 runs to 12 residues. The CDR3 sequence is CARSSGTCGYTF. CDR3 sequence (DNA): TGTGCCAGAAGTTCGGGGACGTGTGGCTACACCTTC.

This clone was recorded a few times. The chain links TRBV5-1 to TRBJ1-6; TRBD1 might be the D (6 bases). Trimming removed 4 bases at V and 1 base at J, with 9 bases between. The CDR3 spans 15 residues. The V gene's germline CDR1 is SGHRS and CDR2 YFSETQ. CDR3 region: CASSRDRSYNSPLHF. The CDR3 bases are TGCGCCAGCAGCCGTGACAGGTCCTATAATTCACCCCTCCACTTT.

The rearrangement links TRBV6-5 to TRBJ1-1; 10 bases agree with TRBD1. The V gene's germline CDR1 is MNHEY and CDR2 SVGAGI. The CDR3 is made up of 13 amino acids. V dropped 9 bases and J dropped 4; count of bases not matched to a gene: 5. DNA for the CDR3: TGTGCCAGTAGGACAGGGGGATCCACTGAAGCTTTCTTT. Translating gives CASRTGGSTEAFF.

The chain employs TRBV5-4 and TRBJ2-3; the D gene is possibly TRBD2 (6 bases). Germline CDR1 SGHNT, CDR2 YYREEE (reference sequence). V lost 4 bases to trimming and J lost 5 bases, with 8 bases between them. The CDR3 is made up of 12 amino acids. The CDR3 DNA sequence: TGTGCCAGCAGCGGGAGGATAGATACGCAGTATTTT. It codes for CASSGRIDTQYF.

This clone came up once. The chain carries TRBV7-2 and TRBJ2-1; 8 bases agree with TRBD2. Germline-derived CDR1 and CDR2 are SGHTA and FQGNSA. The CDR3 contains 16 residues. V was pared by 1 base and J by 2 bases, with 4 bases of the junction left unmatched. This CDR3 is CASSLVGGGTYNEQFF. CDR3 in DNA: TGTGCCAGCAGCTTAGTCGGCGGGGGGACCTACAATGAGCAGTTCTTC. The full variable domain, completed using reference TRBV7-2 and TRBJ2-1, is GAGVSQSPSNKVTEKGKDVELRCDPISGHTALYWYRQSLGQGLEFLIYFQGNSAPDKSGLPSDRFSAERTGGSVSTLTIQRTQQEDSAVYLCASSLVGGGTYNEQFFGPGTRLTVL.

This chain uses TRBV6-6 with TRBJ1-5; no clear D. The CDR3 consists of 14 residues. Looked up from germline, CDR1 is MNHNY and CDR2 is SVGAGI (reference sequence). V gave up 2 bases and J gave up 6 bases, with 11 bases separating them. Here the CDR3 reads CASSYLTEGQPQHF. The CDR3 bases are TGTGCCAGCAGTTACCTTACCGAGGGTCAGCCCCAGCATTTT.

This clone was found once. The chain uses TRBV28 and TRBJ1-6, with D hard to call. V shed 4 bases and J shed 6 bases, with 10 bases lying between them. This CDR3 comprises 14 residues. Per germline, CDR1 MDHEN and CDR2 SYDVKM. CDR3 nucleotide sequence: TGTGCCAGCAGTTCTATAACCGTTAATTCACCCCTCCACTTT. It yields the protein CASSSITVNSPLHF.